This passage covers 21 T cell receptor beta chains from one sample sequenced in a study of monozygotic twins with inflammatory bowel disease. TCRdb reprocessed the 5' RACE reads and stores each CDR3 protein as one record, lacking DNA. The specimen's table records 190,000 or so distinct CDR3 sequences. Sequencing used blood. All receptors come from a human donor with ulcerative colitis or Crohn's disease, or a healthy co-twin of an affected twin (not recorded which).

The chain recombines TRBV20-1 with TRBJ1-1; there is no DNA to check the TCRdb D call of TRBD1. Germline CDR1 reads DFQATT; CDR2 reads SNEGSKA (reference sequence). CDR3 length: 13 residues. The CDR3 reads CSAELTGGTEAFF.

The CDR3 loop reads CASSFGNSPLHF. V usage is TRBV5-1 and J usage is TRBJ1-6. Germline V gene lookup returns CDR1 SGHRS and CDR2 YFSETQ. The CDR3 contains 12 residues.

The rearrangement links TRBV5-1 to TRBJ2-2; TCRdb proposes TRBD1, but this gene call is untestable without DNA. This CDR3 spans 16 amino acids. Germline V gives CDR1 SGHRS, CDR2 YFSETQ. CDR3 in amino acids: CASSLAVRDRTGELFF.

V and J are TRBV7-2 and TRBJ2-3. Germline lookup yields CDR1 SGHTA and CDR2 FQGNSA. The CDR3 is made up of 13 amino acids. The CDR3 loop reads CASSSDYTDTQYF.

The chain links TRBV7-7 to TRBJ1-3; TCRdb indicates TRBD1, and absent DNA this call remains unverified. The CDR3 consists of 13 residues. Germline V gives CDR1 SSHAT, CDR2 FNYEAQ (reference sequence). The CDR3 is CASSSDRGNTIYF.

This chain connects TRBV5-1 to TRBJ2-7; the D gene TCRdb calls, TRBD1, cannot be checked with no DNA. This CDR3 has 15 residues. From germline, CDR1 is SGHRS and CDR2 YFSETQ. CDR3: CASSFGKTGSYEQYF.

The CDR3 loop reads CASSLGTATSPLHF. The genes are TRBV5-1 and TRBJ1-6; absent DNA, TCRdb's TRBD1 call cannot be checked. Germline V gene lookup returns CDR1 SGHRS and CDR2 YFSETQ. The CDR3 runs to 14 residues.

The V call is TRBV5-1, the J call TRBJ2-7; the TCRdb call, TRBD1, lacks DNA for checking. Germline-derived CDR1 and CDR2 are SGHRS and YFSETQ. The length of the CDR3 is 16 residues. CDR3 sequence reads: CASSLGPGQGIYEQYF. Supplemented by reference TRBV5-1 and TRBJ2-7, the full variable domain reads KAGVTQTPRYLIKTRGQQVTLSCSPISGHRSVSWYQQTPGQGLQFLFEYFSETQRNKGNFPGRFSGRQFSNSRSEMNVSTLELGDSALYLCASSLGPGQGIYEQYFGPGTRLTVT.

This clonotype is identified as medium-sized from frequency. The rearrangement uses TRBV15 and TRBJ2-1; TCRdb calls TRBD1, which cannot be checked without DNA. The length of the CDR3 is 16 residues. Germline assignment: CDR1 LNHNV and CDR2 YYDKDF (reference sequence). This chain's CDR3 is CATSRAQGSSYNEQFF.

The V and J genes are TRBV20-1 and TRBJ1-1; without DNA, the TCRdb call of TRBD1 cannot be checked. The CDR3 has 14 amino acids. Per germline, CDR1 DFQATT and CDR2 SNEGSKA (reference sequence). CDR3 region: CSARDSQGNTEAFF.

The rearrangement uses TRBV7-3 and TRBJ2-2; without DNA, the TCRdb call of TRBD2 cannot be checked. Germline V gene data show CDR1 as SGHTA and CDR2 as FQGTGA. The CDR3 spans 14 residues. CDR3 region: CASSLPSNTGELFF.

The V and J genes are TRBV15 and TRBJ2-7. This CDR3 has 12 amino acids. Germline V CDR1 and CDR2: LNHNV, YYDKDF (reference sequence). CDR3 protein: CATSRGDYEQYF.

This chain links TRBV12-5 with TRBJ1-2; TCRdb picks TRBD1, but there is no DNA to check that call. The germline V gene encodes CDR1 LGHNT and CDR2 FRNRAP. This CDR3 spans 15 amino acids. The CDR3 reads CASGWGGQSFYGYTF.

V and J are TRBV4-1 and TRBJ1-6. There are 17 residues in the CDR3. Germline CDR1 and CDR2: MGHRA and YSYEKL. The CDR3 sequence: CASSRPDRSSYNSPLHF.

This chain links TRBV7-2 with TRBJ2-7. CDR3 length equals 13 residues. Per germline, CDR1 SGHTA and CDR2 FQGNSA. The CDR3 protein is CASSLGVGVEQYF.

This chain connects TRBV6-5 to TRBJ1-1; the TCRdb D gene call, TRBD1, has no DNA to confirm it. Germline CDR1 reads MNHEY; CDR2 reads SVGAGI. The CDR3 sequence is 15 residues long. CDR3: CASSYYTGIGTEAFF.

The V gene is TRBV5-1, the J gene TRBJ1-5; TCRdb calls TRBD1, which cannot be checked without DNA. Germline V lookup: CDR1 SGHRS, CDR2 YFSETQ. CDR3 length equals 17 residues. Here the CDR3 reads CASSPGTGEVVGQPQHF. Full variable domain (missing parts from reference TRBV5-1 and TRBJ1-5): KAGVTQTPRYLIKTRGQQVTLSCSPISGHRSVSWYQQTPGQGLQFLFEYFSETQRNKGNFPGRFSGRQFSNSRSEMNVSTLELGDSALYLCASSPGTGEVVGQPQHFGDGTRLSIL.

V gene TRBV18 combines with J gene TRBJ2-3; TCRdb designates TRBD2, a call that cannot be tested without DNA. Germline CDR1 and CDR2: KGHSH and LQKENI. This CDR3 has 20 amino acids. CDR3 region: CASSPLLVGLAGFNTDTQYF.

The chain uses TRBV3-1 and TRBJ2-2. The V gene's germline CDR1 is LGHDT and CDR2 YNNKEL (reference sequence). The CDR3 totals 13 residues. CDR3 residues: CASSQDHTGELFF.

The gene calls are TRBV7-8 and TRBJ1-1. This CDR3 has 14 residues. In germline, CDR1 is SGHVS, CDR2 FQNEAQ. CDR3 sequence reads: CASSLASRGTEAFF.

The chain couples TRBV5-1 to TRBJ1-2. The CDR3 sequence is 13 residues long. Per germline, CDR1 SGHRS and CDR2 YFSETQ. The CDR3 reads CASSLDGLVGYTF.